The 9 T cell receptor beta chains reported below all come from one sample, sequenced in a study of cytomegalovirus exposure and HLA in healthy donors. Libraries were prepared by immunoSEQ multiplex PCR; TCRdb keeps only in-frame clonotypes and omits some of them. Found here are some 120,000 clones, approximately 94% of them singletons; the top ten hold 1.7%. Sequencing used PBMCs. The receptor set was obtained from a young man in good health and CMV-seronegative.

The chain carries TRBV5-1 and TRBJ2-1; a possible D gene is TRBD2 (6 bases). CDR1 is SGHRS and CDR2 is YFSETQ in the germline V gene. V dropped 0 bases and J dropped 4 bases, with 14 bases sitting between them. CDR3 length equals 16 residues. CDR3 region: CASSLAGGNQYNEQFF. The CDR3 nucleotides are TGCGCCAGCAGCTTGGCCGGAGGGAATCAATACAATGAGCAGTTCTTC.

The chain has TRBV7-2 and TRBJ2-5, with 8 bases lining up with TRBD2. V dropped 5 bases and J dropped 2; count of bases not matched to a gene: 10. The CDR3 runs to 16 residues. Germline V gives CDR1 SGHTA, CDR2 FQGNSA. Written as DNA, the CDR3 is TGTGCCAGCAGCCCCCCGCGACTAGCGCGGCAAGAGACCCAGTACTTC. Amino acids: CASSPPRLARQETQYF.

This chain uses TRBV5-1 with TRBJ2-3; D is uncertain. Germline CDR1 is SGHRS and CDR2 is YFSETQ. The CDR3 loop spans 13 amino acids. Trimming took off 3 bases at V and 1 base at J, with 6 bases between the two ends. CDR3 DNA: TGCGCCAGCAGCTCCCCCGGCACAGATACGCAGTATTTT. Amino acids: CASSSPGTDTQYF.

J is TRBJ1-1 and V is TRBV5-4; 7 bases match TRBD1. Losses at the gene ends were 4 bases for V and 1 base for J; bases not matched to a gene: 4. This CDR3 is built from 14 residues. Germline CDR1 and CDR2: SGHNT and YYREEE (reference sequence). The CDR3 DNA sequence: TGTGCCAGCAGCCGCGGGACAGAGAACACTGAAGCTTTCTTT. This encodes CASSRGTENTEAFF.

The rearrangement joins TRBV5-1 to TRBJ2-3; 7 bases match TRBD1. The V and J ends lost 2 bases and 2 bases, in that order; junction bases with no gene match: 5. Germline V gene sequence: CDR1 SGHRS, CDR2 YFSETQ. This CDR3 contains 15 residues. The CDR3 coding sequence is TGCGCCAGCAGCTTACCGGGACAGACCACAGATACGCAGTATTTT. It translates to CASSLPGQTTDTQYF.

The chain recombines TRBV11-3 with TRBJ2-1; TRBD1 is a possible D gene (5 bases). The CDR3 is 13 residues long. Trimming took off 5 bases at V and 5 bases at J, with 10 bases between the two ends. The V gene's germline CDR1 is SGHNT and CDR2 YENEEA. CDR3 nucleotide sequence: TGTGCCAGCAGCAGCAGGGTCCACAATGAGCAGTTCTTC. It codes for CASSSRVHNEQFF.

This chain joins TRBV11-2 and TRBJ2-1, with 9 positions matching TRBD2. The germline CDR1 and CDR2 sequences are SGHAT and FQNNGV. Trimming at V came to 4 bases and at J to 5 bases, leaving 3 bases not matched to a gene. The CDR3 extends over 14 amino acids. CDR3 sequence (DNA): TGTGCCAGCAGCTCGCTAGCGGGAAACAATGAGCAGTTCTTC. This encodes CASSSLAGNNEQFF. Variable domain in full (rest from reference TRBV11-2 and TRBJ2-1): EAGVAQSPRYKIIEKRQSVAFWCNPISGHATLYWYQQILGQGPKLLIQFQNNGVVDDSQLPKDRFSAERLKGVDSTLKIQPAKLEDSAVYLCASSSLAGNNEQFFGPGTRLTVL.

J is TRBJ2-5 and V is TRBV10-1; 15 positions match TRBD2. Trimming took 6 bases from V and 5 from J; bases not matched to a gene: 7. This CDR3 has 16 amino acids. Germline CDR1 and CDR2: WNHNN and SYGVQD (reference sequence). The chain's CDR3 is CASRRTSGRARETQYF. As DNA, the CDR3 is TGCGCCAGCAGGCGGACTAGCGGGAGGGCCCGGGAGACCCAGTACTTC.

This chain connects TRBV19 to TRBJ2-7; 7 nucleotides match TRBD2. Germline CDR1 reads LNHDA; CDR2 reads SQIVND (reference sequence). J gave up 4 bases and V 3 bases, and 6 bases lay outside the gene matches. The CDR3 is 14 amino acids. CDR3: CASSIAGEGYEQYF. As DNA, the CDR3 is TGTGCCAGTAGTATTGCTGGGGAGGGGTACGAGCAGTACTTC. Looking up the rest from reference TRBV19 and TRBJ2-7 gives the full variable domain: DGGITQSPKYLFRKEGQNVTLSCEQNLNHDAMYWYRQDPGQGLRLIYYSQIVNDFQKGDIAEGYSVSREKKESFPLTVTSAQKNPTAFYLCASSIAGEGYEQYFGPGTRLTVT.